This T cell receptor (beta chain) came from a study of long-term antiretroviral therapy in people with HIV. General observations from the study: HIV repertoires covered narrower CDR3 length ranges than controls did. ART adherence, viral resistance and therapy changes went undocumented.

Sequencing used immunoSEQ v3.0 at survey level. The assay was immunoSEQ multiplex PCR, and TCRdb's table has in-frame clones only and misses some. This table holds approximately 10,000 clones, about three quarters found once. The CDR3 covers 12 residues. The V gene's germline CDR1 is GTSNPN and CDR2 SVGIG (reference sequence). V lost 7 bases, J lost 6 bases, and 9 bases stayed unmatched. As to this clone: The antigen remains undetermined.

This sequence joins TRBV30 and TRBJ2-7, with TRBD2 identical over 7 bases. The sequence derives from a man aged 40-49 years with HIV. The material sequenced was unsorted PBMCs, taken roughly 3 years before starting antiretroviral therapy. This CDR3 is CASSSGRREQYF. The CDR3 DNA reads TGTGCCTCCTCTAGCGGAAGGCGCGAGCAGTACTTC.